The sequence of this TCR beta chain was determined in a study of post-analysis software for immune sequencing data. Across the study: As for disease course, relapsing-remitting, secondary progressive and progressive-relapsing multiple sclerosis were all included.

General study findings and limits: Roughly five TRBV segments appeared more often in patients than in controls, and TRBV5-6, TRBV5-1 and TRBV20-1 were among these. Samples from one preparation batch, clustered by F measure, grouped strongly together. When compared against controls, multiple sclerosis patients showed significantly lower normalized Chao1 diversity.

CDR3 length: 15 residues. The ends were cut back, 4 bases at V and 6 bases at J, with 18 bases in the middle. The germline V gene has CDR1 MNHEY and CDR2 SMNVEV (reference sequence). There are a few counts of this clonotype. Its specificity is unknown. Unique molecular identifiers tagged the TCR beta cDNA libraries. Each sample of roughly 0.9 to 11 million input T cells yielded about 500,000 cDNA molecules, so each molecule approximated one T cell. A single record per CDR3 protein comes from TCRdb applying MiXCR to the PCR reads. The data contain fewer than 850,000 distinct CDR3 sequences, 30% of them singletons.

The chain recombines TRBV27 with TRBJ1-1; tentatively, D is TRBD1 (6 bases). This receptor was identified in a girl between 5 and 17 years old with multiple sclerosis. The sequenced sample consisted of blood. The CDR3 bases are TGTGCCAGCAGTTACCACGGACAGTTAACCCCTGAAGCTTTCTTT. Translated, it gives CASSYHGQLTPEAFF.